The present T cell receptor (beta chain) was sequenced within a study of T cell repertoires in cytomegalovirus infection. Germline values: CDR1 SGHVS, CDR2 FNYEAQ. This CDR3 is 14 amino acids long. Trimming removed 7 bases at V and 0 bases at J, with 12 bases between. This clonotype was detected many times. Each CDR3 protein is one row after TCRdb ran MiXCR on the reads. The sample contains about 140,000 distinct CDR3 sequences, about 6% of which appear only once. The chain carries TRBV7-6 and TRBJ2-5, with D possibly TRBD2 on 6 matching bases. Sequenced: PBMCs. The receptor comes from a human donor in good health (CMV status not recorded). Some clones in this sample may be carry-over from other donors' samples. The CDR3 sequence: CASNLGGYQETQYF. In DNA form, the CDR3 reads TGTGCCAGCAACCTTGGGGGGTACCAAGAGACCCAGTACTTC.